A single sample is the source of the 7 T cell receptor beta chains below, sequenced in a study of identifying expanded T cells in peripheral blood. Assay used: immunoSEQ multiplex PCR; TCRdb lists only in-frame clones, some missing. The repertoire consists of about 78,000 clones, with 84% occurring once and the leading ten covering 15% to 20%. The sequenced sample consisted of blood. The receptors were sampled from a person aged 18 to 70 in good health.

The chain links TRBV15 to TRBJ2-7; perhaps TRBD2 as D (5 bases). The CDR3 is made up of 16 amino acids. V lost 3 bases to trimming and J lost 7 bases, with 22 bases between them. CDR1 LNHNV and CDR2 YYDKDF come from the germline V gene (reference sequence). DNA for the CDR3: TGTGCCACCAGCAGGGCGAGGAGTGCTACTACGGGAGAGCAGTACTTC. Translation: CATSRARSATTGEQYF.

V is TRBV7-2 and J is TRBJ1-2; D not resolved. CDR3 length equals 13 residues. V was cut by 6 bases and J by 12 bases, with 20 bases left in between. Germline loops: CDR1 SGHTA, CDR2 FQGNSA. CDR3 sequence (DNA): TGTGCCAGCAGTTTCGACTCACCGGTCGGGAACACCTTC. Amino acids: CASSFDSPVGNTF.

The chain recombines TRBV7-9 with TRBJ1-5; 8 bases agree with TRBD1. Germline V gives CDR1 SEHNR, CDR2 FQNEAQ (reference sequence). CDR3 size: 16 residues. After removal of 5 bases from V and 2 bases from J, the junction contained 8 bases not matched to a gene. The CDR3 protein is CASSVDRGWGNQPQHF. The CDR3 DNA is TGTGCCAGCAGCGTAGACAGGGGTTGGGGCAATCAGCCCCAGCATTTT.

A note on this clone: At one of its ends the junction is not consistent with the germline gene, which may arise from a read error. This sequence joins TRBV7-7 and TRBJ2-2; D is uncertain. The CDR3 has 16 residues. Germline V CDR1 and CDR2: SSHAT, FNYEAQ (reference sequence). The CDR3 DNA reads TGTGCTAGCAGCCGAAACCTGGGAACGGGCACCGGGGAGCTGTTTTTT. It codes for CASSRNLGTGTGELFF.

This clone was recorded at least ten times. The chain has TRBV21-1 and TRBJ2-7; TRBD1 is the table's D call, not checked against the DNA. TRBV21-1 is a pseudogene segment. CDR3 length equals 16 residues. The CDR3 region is CASSKSTHRGLYEQYF. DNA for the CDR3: TGTGCCAGCAGCAAATCAACTCACAGGGGGCTCTACGAGCAGTACTTC.

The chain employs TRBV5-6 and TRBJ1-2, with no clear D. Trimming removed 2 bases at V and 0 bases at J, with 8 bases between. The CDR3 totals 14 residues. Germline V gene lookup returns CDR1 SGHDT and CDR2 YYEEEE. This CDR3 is CASSFSGTNYGYTF. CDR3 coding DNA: TGTGCCAGCAGCTTCAGCGGGACTAACTATGGCTACACCTTC.

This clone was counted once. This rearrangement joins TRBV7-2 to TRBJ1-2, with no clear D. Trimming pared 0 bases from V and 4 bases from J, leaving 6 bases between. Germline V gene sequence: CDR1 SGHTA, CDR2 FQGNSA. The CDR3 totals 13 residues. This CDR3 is CASSLASIYGYTF. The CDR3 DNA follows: TGTGCCAGCAGCTTAGCCTCTATCTATGGCTACACCTTC. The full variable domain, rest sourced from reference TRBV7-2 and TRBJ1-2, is GAGVSQSPSNKVTEKGKDVELRCDPISGHTALYWYRQSLGQGLEFLIYFQGNSAPDKSGLPSDRFSAERTGGSVSTLTIQRTQQEDSAVYLCASSLASIYGYTFGSGTRLTVV.